This T cell receptor beta chain was identified during a study of control samples from healthy donors and cancer patients (dated by TCRdb to about 2020). As for this clone: What antigen it recognizes has not been identified. No qualities accompany the bases; no much larger clone lies one base away.

V loses 4 bases, J loses 0 bases, and the germline ends lie 14 bases apart. The CDR3 sequence holds 16 residues, the cysteine and phenylalanine included. Just CDR3 DNA is preserved here, 48 bases in frame from base 1. The germline V gene (reference sequence) yields MNHNY for CDR1 and SVGAGI for CDR2. The library was built by means of the immunoSEQ multiplex PCR assay. Imported from immuneACCESS, the table was reduced by TCRdb to in-frame sequences with V and J called. These copies leave out some clones; in studies compared against another copy, an unresolved V gene accounts for under half, and the cause of the remainder is not known. The sample records about 140,000 clones, more than 80% of which are singletons. The leading ten clones occupy approximately 7% of the sample.

The sequence came from a young man in good health. Material: blood. In this chain, TRBV6-6 is recombined with TRBJ2-3; perhaps TRBD1 is the D gene, with 6 bases matching. The CDR3 here reads CASSLSGHFSTDTQYF. The DNA sequence follows: TGTGCCAGCAGTTTATCGGGACACTTTAGCACAGATACGCAGTATTTT.